Each of the 21 T cell receptor beta chains below was sequenced from the same sample in a study of control samples from healthy donors and cancer patients. Generated by immunoSEQ multiplex PCR, the TCRdb table keeps only in-frame clones and is missing some. The table has around 55,000 clones, approximately 85% seen once; the top ten hold roughly 3.8%. Source material: blood. Source of these receptors: a middle-aged man in good health.

The V call is TRBV27, the J call TRBJ2-5, with a weak D call TRBD1 (5 bases). The CDR3 extends over 12 amino acids. The V end lost 6 bases, the J end lost 5 bases, and 10 bases lay between the germline ends. Germline CDR1 MNHEY, CDR2 SMNVEV (reference sequence). The CDR3 protein is CASSPAGETQYF. The CDR3, as DNA: TGTGCCAGCAGCCCGGCAGGGGAGACCCAGTACTTC.

The gene calls are TRBV4-3 and TRBJ2-6, with no clear D. Germline CDR1 LGHNA, CDR2 YSLEER. The CDR3 covers 17 residues. V was cut by 0 bases and J by 0 bases, with 9 bases left in between. DNA of the CDR3: TGCGCCAGCAGCCAAGACCGGTTCTCCTCTGGGGCCAACGTCCTGACTTTC. Translating gives CASSQDRFSSGANVLTF.

This clone was seen only a few times. The genes are TRBV9 and TRBJ1-1; the D gene is possibly TRBD1 (6 bases). V shed 0 bases and J shed 11 bases, with 14 bases lying between them. Germline V gene sequence: CDR1 SGDLS, CDR2 YYNGEE. The CDR3 is 13 residues long. The CDR3 nucleotides are TGTGCCAGCAGCGTAGCTCTTCAGGGGAGGGCTTTCTTT. Residues: CASSVALQGRAFF.

The chain is built from TRBV9 and TRBJ2-5; D unresolved. Per germline, CDR1 SGDLS and CDR2 YYNGEE. Trimming shortened V by 1 base and J by 10 bases, and 20 bases separated the two germline ends. The CDR3 length is 15 residues. The CDR3 DNA reads as TGTGCCAGCAGCGTAAGTGGCATGACGTTGGGCAACCAGTACTTC. Its translation: CASSVSGMTLGNQYF.

In its sample, this clone was seen once. This chain links TRBV18 with TRBJ2-1; TRBD2 might be the D (6 bases). This CDR3 comprises 15 residues. Germline V gives CDR1 KGHSH, CDR2 LQKENI. Trimming removed 4 bases at V and 4 bases at J, with 14 bases between. The CDR3 DNA reads as TGTGCCAGCTCACTCCGGGACTCCCGATACAATGAGCAGTTCTTC. It translates to CASSLRDSRYNEQFF.

This clone occurred once. The J gene is TRBJ2-5, the V gene TRBV7-8; 11 bases map to TRBD2. This CDR3 comprises 17 residues. After removal of 4 bases from V and 5 bases from J, the junction contained 12 bases not matched to a gene. The germline gives CDR1 SGHVS, CDR2 FQNEAQ. CDR3 nucleotide sequence: TGTGCCAGCAGCTCCTTAGCGGGAGGGCCAGGCTGGGAGACCCAGTACTTC. Amino acids: CASSSLAGGPGWETQYF. Supplemented by reference TRBV7-8 and TRBJ2-5, the full variable domain reads GAGVSQSPRYKVAKRGQDVALRCDPISGHVSLFWYQQALGQGPEFLTYFQNEAQLDKSGLPSDRFFAERPEGSVSTLKIQRTQQEDSAVYLCASSSLAGGPGWETQYFGPGTRLLVL.

The V and J genes are TRBV11-2 and TRBJ2-7, with D possibly being TRBD1 (5 bases). There are 14 residues in the CDR3. Germline CDR1 and CDR2: SGHAT and FQNNGV. Deletions cut 1 base from V and 5 bases from J, with 12 bases between. The CDR3 region is CASSLVSGYNEQYF. DNA for the CDR3: TGTGCCAGCAGCTTAGTATCAGGGTACAACGAGCAGTACTTC. The variable domain in full, completed from reference TRBV11-2 and TRBJ2-7, reads EAGVAQSPRYKIIEKRQSVAFWCNPISGHATLYWYQQILGQGPKLLIQFQNNGVVDDSQLPKDRFSAERLKGVDSTLKIQPAKLEDSAVYLCASSLVSGYNEQYFGPGTRLTVT.

V and J are TRBV28 and TRBJ1-1; 7 nucleotides align to TRBD1. The CDR3 sequence is 14 residues long. Germline assignment: CDR1 MDHEN and CDR2 SYDVKM. Germline trimming cut 7 bases from V and 3 bases from J; bases unmatched to any gene: 8. CDR3 coding DNA: TGTGCCAGCACCCAGGGGGGAGGCCACACTGAAGCTTTCTTT. This translates into CASTQGGGHTEAFF.

This clone was found a few times. The gene calls are TRBV9 and TRBJ2-1; possibly TRBD2 for D (6 bases). The germline gives CDR1 SGDLS, CDR2 YYNGEE. The CDR3 has 14 amino acids. V was pared by 0 bases and J by 10 bases, with 14 bases between. CDR3 loop: CASSVVGGAGEQFF. The CDR3 nucleotides are TGTGCCAGCAGCGTAGTGGGGGGAGCGGGCGAGCAGTTCTTC.

This chain links TRBV28 with TRBJ2-2, with TRBD1 matching over 8 bases. This CDR3 spans 21 amino acids. Germline V gives CDR1 MDHEN, CDR2 SYDVKM. V was pared by 10 bases and J by 0 bases, with 25 bases of the junction left unmatched. The CDR3 loop reads CATPRRQCRTGTAPNTGELFF. Written as DNA, the CDR3 is TGTGCCACCCCGCGCCGACAGTGTAGGACAGGGACTGCCCCGAACACCGGGGAGCTGTTTTTT.

This chain joins TRBV19 and TRBJ1-5; perhaps TRBD1 as D (6 bases). The CDR3 loop spans 16 amino acids. Trimming pared 6 bases from V and 5 bases from J, leaving 20 bases between. The germline V gene encodes CDR1 LNHDA and CDR2 SQIVND (reference sequence). CDR3 sequence: CASSAMGGGADQPQHF. The CDR3 DNA follows: TGTGCCAGTAGCGCTATGGGAGGGGGGGCGGATCAGCCCCAGCATTTT.

The rearrangement links TRBV3-1 (or the pseudogene TRBV3-2) to TRBJ2-2, with 9 bases fitting TRBD2. Germline loops: CDR1 LGHDT, CDR2 YNNKEL (reference sequence). The CDR3 extends over 18 amino acids. The V and J ends lost 4 bases and 7 bases, in that order; junction bases with no gene match: 16. The chain's CDR3 is CASSPPLGAGGLHGELFF. DNA of the CDR3: TGTGCCAGCAGCCCACCTTTGGGAGCGGGAGGCCTCCACGGGGAGCTGTTTTTT.

This chain uses TRBV7-9 with TRBJ2-5; D possibly corresponds to TRBD1 (6 bases). This CDR3 is 16 amino acids long. The V gene lost 2 bases and the J gene lost 4 bases, with 17 bases spanning the gap. CDR1 and CDR2 from the germline V gene are SEHNR and FQNEAQ (reference sequence). CDR3 bases: TGTGCCAGCAGCTTAATCGCAGGGGATATCGGAGAGACCCAGTACTTC. Protein: CASSLIAGDIGETQYF.

The CDR3 coding sequence is TGTGCCAGTAGCAGGGGCAGAGTGAACACTGAAGCTTTCTTT. This sequence encodes CASSRGRVNTEAFF. This chain links TRBV19 with TRBJ1-1; possibly TRBD1 for D (6 bases). Germline V gene data show CDR1 as LNHDA and CDR2 as SQIVND (reference sequence). Trimming took 6 bases from V and 0 from J, leaving 11 bases between them. The CDR3 loop spans 14 amino acids.

The V and J genes are TRBV27 and TRBJ1-3; D is uncertain. Germline V gene lookup returns CDR1 MNHEY and CDR2 SMNVEV (reference sequence). CDR3 length equals 15 residues. With 8 bases removed from V and 0 bases from J, the gap between germline ends came to 14 bases. CDR3 region: CASAHRVPSGNTIYF. The CDR3 DNA reads TGTGCCAGCGCACACCGGGTCCCCTCTGGAAACACCATATATTTT.

V gene TRBV27 combines with J gene TRBJ2-1, with 12 nucleotides matching TRBD2. The trim removed 9 bases at V and 10 bases at J, leaving 7 bases unmatched. CDR1 is MNHEY, CDR2 SMNVEV, per germline (reference sequence). This CDR3 spans 13 amino acids. CDR3: CASRTSGMGEQFF. The CDR3 region has the DNA TGTGCCAGTCGGACTAGCGGGATGGGGGAGCAGTTCTTC.

The chain recombines TRBV2 with TRBJ2-7; 11 nucleotides match TRBD1. Germline CDR1 reads SNHLY; CDR2 reads FYNNEI. The V gene end was trimmed by 6 bases and the J gene end by 0 bases; junction bases not matched to a gene: 1. The CDR3 has 14 residues. The DNA for the CDR3 is TGTGCCAGCAGGGGGACAGGGGGCTCCTACGAGCAGTACTTC. It encodes CASRGTGGSYEQYF.

The DNA of the CDR3 is TGTGCCAGCAGTTTGACGGTGAACACTGAAGCTTTCTTT. It translates to CASSLTVNTEAFF. The chain carries TRBV6-5 and TRBJ1-1, with unresolved D. In germline, CDR1 is MNHEY, CDR2 SVGAGI. Trimming shortened V by 4 bases and J by 0 bases, and 6 bases separated the two germline ends. The CDR3 totals 13 residues.

The chain is built from TRBV3-1 (or the pseudogene TRBV3-2) and TRBJ2-5; D possibly uses TRBD1 or TRBD2 (6 bases each). Trimming cost V 1 base and J 5 bases, with 14 bases left between them. CDR1 LGHDT and CDR2 YNNKEL come from the germline V gene (reference sequence). This CDR3 has 15 amino acids. The CDR3 loop is CASSQGGAGHETQYF. In DNA, the CDR3 is TGTGCCAGCAGCCAAGGGGGGGCAGGGCACGAGACCCAGTACTTC.

The chain employs TRBV6-5 and TRBJ2-3, with 8 bases matching TRBD2. This CDR3 comprises 15 residues. Germline loops: CDR1 MNHEY, CDR2 SVGAGI. J gave up 0 bases and V 6 bases, and 5 bases lay outside the gene matches. CDR3 in DNA: TGTGCCAGCAGGGCGGGAGGATTTAGCACAGATACGCAGTATTTT. It translates to CASRAGGFSTDTQYF.

The chain combines TRBV4-3 with TRBJ2-3; possibly TRBD1 for D (6 bases). Germline V gene sequence: CDR1 LGHNA, CDR2 YSLEER. V lost 0 bases and J 4 bases, leaving 14 bases between the germline ends. The CDR3 runs 16 residues. CDR3 protein: CASSQDLGRGADTQYF. CDR3 DNA: TGCGCCAGCAGCCAAGATCTCGGCAGGGGAGCAGATACGCAGTATTTT.